This TCR beta chain is from a study of shared clonotypes between healthy human individuals. At the level of the study: Three plates were used per donor for CD4 naive, three for CD4 memory, two for CD8 naive and one for CD8 memory.

V gave up 3 bases and J gave up 3 bases; unmatched junction bases: 3. Germline CDR1 and CDR2: SGDLS and YYNGEE. This CDR3 contains 14 residues. CD45RO-negative, CCR7-positively selected cells formed the naive CD8 fraction, excluding terminally differentiated effector memory CD45RA+ cells. Original handling: ImmunoSEQ junction-only sequences lacked quality scores, so their filtering differed. The data were produced by immunoSEQ multiplex PCR, yet TCRdb's version contains in-frame clones alone and is incomplete. The V and J calls and the clone size are those of that table, but D and trimming were determined from the DNA. Of about 2.1 million clones in the sample, just over 90% were seen once.

The sample taken for sequencing was naive CD8+ T cells from PBMCs. The chain recombines TRBV9 with TRBJ2-7; 10 bases agree with TRBD2. The source of this sequence is a man between 18 and 29 years old in good health. Some clones in this sample may be carry-over from other donors' samples. The CDR3 loop is CASSASGGNYEQYF. The DNA for the CDR3 is TGTGCCAGCAGCGCTAGCGGGGGAAACTACGAGCAGTACTTC.